This passage covers 18 T cell receptor beta chains from one sample sequenced in a study of cytomegalovirus exposure and HLA in healthy donors. Use of 60 Vbeta and 13 Jbeta primers characterized the PCR. Libraries were prepared by immunoSEQ multiplex PCR; TCRdb keeps only in-frame clonotypes and omits some of them. Its table records tens of thousands of clones. The sample taken for sequencing was PBMCs. The receptors here all came from a male donor in good health and CMV-seronegative.

The J gene is TRBJ2-3, the V gene TRBV7-9; 7 positions agree with TRBD2. This CDR3 has 12 amino acids. Per germline, CDR1 SEHNR and CDR2 FQNEAQ (reference sequence). The J segment lost 4 bases and the V segment lost 6 bases, leaving 1 base of the junction unmatched. The CDR3 loop reads CASRGGADTQYF. The CDR3 nucleotides read TGTGCCAGCAGGGGGGGGGCAGATACGCAGTATTTT. The full variable domain, its missing parts supplied by reference TRBV7-9 and TRBJ2-3, is DTGVSQNPRHKITKRGQNVTFRCDPISEHNRLYWYRQTLGQGPEFLTYFQNEAQLEKSRLLSDRFSAERPKGSFSTLEIQRTEQGDSAMYLCASRGGADTQYFGPGTRLTVL.

The chain uses TRBV9 and TRBJ2-3; 8 bases line up with TRBD1. Unmatched junction bases numbered 6, after V lost 3 bases and J lost 0 bases. The germline V gene has CDR1 SGDLS and CDR2 YYNGEE. The CDR3 totals 16 residues. The DNA of the CDR3 is TGTGCCAGCAGCGGTAGGACAGGGAATAGCACAGATACGCAGTATTTT. Encoded protein: CASSGRTGNSTDTQYF.

The chain recombines TRBV19 with TRBJ1-5; possible D gene TRBD1, 5 bases. The CDR3 is 18 amino acids. Germline CDR1 reads LNHDA; CDR2 reads SQIVND (reference sequence). V was shortened by 3 bases and J by 3 bases, with 21 bases between the two germline ends. The CDR3 loop is CASSIRPGRNWDNQPQHF. The CDR3 region has the DNA TGTGCCAGTAGTATTAGGCCAGGGAGGAATTGGGACAATCAGCCCCAGCATTTT.

The chain is built from TRBV7-3 and TRBJ2-1; TRBD2 matches at 9 bases. The germline gives CDR1 SGHTA, CDR2 FQGTGA. The V segment lost 4 bases and the J segment 5 bases; nucleotides outside the gene matches: 9. The CDR3 covers 16 residues. This CDR3 reads CASSSEAGGSHNEQFF. CDR3 nucleotides: TGTGCCAGCAGCTCGGAAGCGGGAGGTTCCCACAATGAGCAGTTCTTC.

This chain joins TRBV21-1 and TRBJ1-4; the table names TRBD1, a call not compared with the DNA. TRBV21-1 is designated a pseudogene. CDR3 size: 16 residues. CDR3 amino acids: CASSKCRSKSYEKLFF. The CDR3 DNA reads TGTGCCAGCAGCAAATGCAGGTCGAAGTCATATGAAAAACTGTTTTTT.

This sequence joins TRBV5-1 and TRBJ1-6; TRBD1 aligns across 7 bases. Germline V gene lookup returns CDR1 SGHRS and CDR2 YFSETQ. The CDR3 is 14 amino acids. Losses at the gene ends were 4 bases for V and 8 bases for J; bases not matched to a gene: 6. The CDR3, as DNA: TGCGCCAGCAGCGTCGACAGGGAGGATTCACCCCTCCACTTT. It specifies CASSVDREDSPLHF.

J is TRBJ2-3 and V is TRBV4-1, with TRBD2 identical over 10 bases. Germline V lookup: CDR1 MGHRA, CDR2 YSYEKL. There are 17 residues in the CDR3. Trimming cost V 1 base and J 6 bases; bases outside gene matches: 10. Written as DNA, the CDR3 is TGCGCCAGCAGCCAAGTGGGCCTAGCGGGGGCAAGGGATACGCAGTATTTT. Its protein is CASSQVGLAGARDTQYF.

V is TRBV28 and J is TRBJ2-5, with no clear D. With the DNA end fitting TRBJ2-7 better, the J assignment may be wrong. The length of the CDR3 is 13 residues. The germline V gene has CDR1 MDHEN and CDR2 SYDVKM. The CDR3 sequence is CASSLDTDYEQYF. For the CDR3, the DNA is TGTGCCAGCAGTTTAGACACGGACTACGAGCAGTACTTC.

The CDR3, as DNA: TGTGCCTGGAGGTGGGGCGCTGAAGCTTTCTTT. This sequence encodes CAWRWGAEAFF. The chain has TRBV30 and TRBJ1-1, with D tentatively TRBD1 (5 bases). Trimming pared 3 bases from V and 6 bases from J, leaving 8 bases between. The CDR3 spans 11 residues. CDR1 GTSNPN and CDR2 SVGIG come from the germline V gene (reference sequence).

The chain employs TRBV28 and TRBJ2-5, with D perhaps TRBD1 (6 bases). Trimming took off 5 bases at V and 2 bases at J, with 15 bases between the two ends. The length of the CDR3 is 15 residues. Per germline, CDR1 MDHEN and CDR2 SYDVKM. Here the CDR3 reads CASSRDTDIQETQYF. The CDR3 nucleotides are TGTGCCAGCAGTAGGGACACCGACATTCAAGAGACCCAGTACTTC.

This chain links TRBV28 with TRBJ1-4; D might be TRBD1 (6 bases). CDR1 and CDR2 (germline): MDHEN, SYDVKM. V lost 2 bases to trimming and J lost 7 bases, with 14 bases between them. The CDR3 contains 15 residues. For the CDR3, the DNA is TGTGCCAGCAGTTTAACAGGGCCAAGGGGTGAAAAACTGTTTTTT. Residues: CASSLTGPRGEKLFF. The complete variable domain, with remaining parts taken from reference TRBV28 and TRBJ1-4, reads DVKVTQSSRYLVKRTGEKVFLECVQDMDHENMFWYRQDPGLGLRLIYFSYDVKMKEKGDIPEGYSVSREKKERFSLILESASTNQTSMYLCASSLTGPRGEKLFFGSGTQLSVL.

The V gene is TRBV6-5, the J gene TRBJ2-2; unclear D gene. Trimming shortened V by 5 bases and J by 2 bases, and 9 bases separated the two germline ends. Germline V CDR1 and CDR2: MNHEY, SVGAGI. The length of the CDR3 is 14 residues. In nucleotides, the CDR3 is TGTGCCAGCAGTGAATTCAGAAACACCGGGGAGCTGTTTTTT. This sequence encodes CASSEFRNTGELFF.

The chain uses TRBV10-3 and TRBJ2-1, with 7 nucleotides matching TRBD1. The V gene's germline CDR1 is ENHRY and CDR2 SYGVKD. There are 14 residues in the CDR3. V shed 11 bases and J 6 bases; nucleotides not matched to a gene: 13. CDR3 nucleotides: TGTGCCTGCGGGCCCAAAGGGGGCCCCAATGAGCAGTTCTTC. Translating gives CACGPKGGPNEQFF.

The chain employs TRBV6-6 and TRBJ1-5; D perhaps matches TRBD1 (6 bases). V gave up 0 bases and J gave up 11 bases, with 14 bases separating them. The CDR3 runs to 14 residues. Germline CDR1 is MNHNY and CDR2 is SVGAGI (reference sequence). CDR3 DNA: TGTGCCAGCAGTTACTCTCAGGGACCAGGGGCCCAGCATTTT. Its translation is CASSYSQGPGAQHF.

This chain joins TRBV18 and TRBJ1-4; 8 nucleotides align to TRBD1. Trimming took 3 bases from V and 7 from J; bases not matched to a gene: 10. Per the germline V gene, CDR1 is KGHSH and CDR2 is LQKENI. The CDR3 is 16 amino acids. DNA for the CDR3: TGTGCCAGCTCACCGCCAAACCGGGACAGGCGTGAAAAACTGTTTTTT. It translates to CASSPPNRDRREKLFF.

The chain couples TRBV27 to TRBJ1-6; the D gene is possibly TRBD1 (5 bases). The CDR3 consists of 17 residues. CDR1 MNHEY and CDR2 SMNVEV come from the germline V gene (reference sequence). Trimming took off 5 bases at V and 7 bases at J, with 21 bases between the two ends. Here the CDR3 reads CASSPRVGGITNSPLHF. In DNA, the CDR3 is TGTGCCAGCAGTCCACGGGTGGGGGGAATCACCAATTCACCCCTCCACTTT.

The V and J genes are TRBV6-5 and TRBJ1-6; no clear D. The germline V gene encodes CDR1 MNHEY and CDR2 SVGAGI. The CDR3 runs to 15 residues. Trimming pared 5 bases from V and 6 bases from J, leaving 14 bases between. CDR3 region: CASSTYPGGNSPLHF. The CDR3 nucleotides are TGTGCCAGCAGTACCTACCCCGGAGGTAATTCACCCCTCCACTTT.

The chain recombines TRBV7-9 with TRBJ1-2; D remains unclear. Germline V gene sequence: CDR1 SEHNR, CDR2 FQNEAQ (reference sequence). The germline V and J ends were trimmed by 5 bases and 0 bases, with 10 bases remaining between them. This CDR3 comprises 14 residues. This chain's CDR3 is CASSRVTANYGYTF. As DNA, the CDR3 is TGTGCCAGCAGCCGAGTAACAGCTAACTATGGCTACACCTTC. Filled out from reference TRBV7-9 and TRBJ1-2, the complete variable domain reads DTGVSQNPRHKITKRGQNVTFRCDPISEHNRLYWYRQTLGQGPEFLTYFQNEAQLEKSRLLSDRFSAERPKGSFSTLEIQRTEQGDSAMYLCASSRVTANYGYTFGSGTRLTVV.